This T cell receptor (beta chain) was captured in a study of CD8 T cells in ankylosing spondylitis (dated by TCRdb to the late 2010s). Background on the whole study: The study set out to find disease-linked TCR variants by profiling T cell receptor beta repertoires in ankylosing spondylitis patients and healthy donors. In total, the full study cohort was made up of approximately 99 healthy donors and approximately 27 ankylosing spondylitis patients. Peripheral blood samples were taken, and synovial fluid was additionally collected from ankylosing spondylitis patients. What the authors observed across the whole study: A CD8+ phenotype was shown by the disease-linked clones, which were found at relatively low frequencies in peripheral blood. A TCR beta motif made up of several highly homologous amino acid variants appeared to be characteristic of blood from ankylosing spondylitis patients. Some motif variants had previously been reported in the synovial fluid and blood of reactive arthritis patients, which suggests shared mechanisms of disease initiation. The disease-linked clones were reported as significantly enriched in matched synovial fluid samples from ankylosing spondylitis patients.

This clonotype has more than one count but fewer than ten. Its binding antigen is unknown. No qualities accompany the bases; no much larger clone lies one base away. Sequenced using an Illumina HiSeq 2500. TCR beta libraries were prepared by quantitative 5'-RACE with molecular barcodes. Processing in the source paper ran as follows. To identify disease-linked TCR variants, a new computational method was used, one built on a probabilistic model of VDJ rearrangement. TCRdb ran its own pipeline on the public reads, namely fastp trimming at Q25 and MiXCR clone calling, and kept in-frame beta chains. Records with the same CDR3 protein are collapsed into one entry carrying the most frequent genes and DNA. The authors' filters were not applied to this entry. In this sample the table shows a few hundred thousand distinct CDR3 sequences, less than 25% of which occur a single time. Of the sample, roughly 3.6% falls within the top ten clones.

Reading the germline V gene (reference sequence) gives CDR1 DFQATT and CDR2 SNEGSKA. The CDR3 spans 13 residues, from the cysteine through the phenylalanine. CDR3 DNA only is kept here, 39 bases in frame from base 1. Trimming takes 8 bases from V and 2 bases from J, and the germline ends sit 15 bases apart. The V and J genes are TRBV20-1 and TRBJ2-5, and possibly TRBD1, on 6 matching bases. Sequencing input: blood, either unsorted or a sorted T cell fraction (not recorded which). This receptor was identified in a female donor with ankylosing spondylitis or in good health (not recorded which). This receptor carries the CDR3 CSPLRGTQETQYF. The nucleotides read TGCAGTCCCTTGAGGGGGACGCAAGAGACCCAGTACTTC.